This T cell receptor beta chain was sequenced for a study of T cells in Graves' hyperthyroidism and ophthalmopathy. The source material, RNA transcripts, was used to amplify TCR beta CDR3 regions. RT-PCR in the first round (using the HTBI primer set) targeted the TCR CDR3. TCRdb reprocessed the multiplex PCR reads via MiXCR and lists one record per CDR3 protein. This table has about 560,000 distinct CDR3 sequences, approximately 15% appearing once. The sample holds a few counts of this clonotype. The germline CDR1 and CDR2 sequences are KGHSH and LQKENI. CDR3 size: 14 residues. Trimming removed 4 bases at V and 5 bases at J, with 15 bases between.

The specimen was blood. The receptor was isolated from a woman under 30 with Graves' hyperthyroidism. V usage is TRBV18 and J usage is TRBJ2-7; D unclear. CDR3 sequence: CASSLRSPVDEQYF. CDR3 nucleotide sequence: TGTGCCAGCTCACTTCGATCACCCGTCGACGAGCAGTACTTC.